One sample yielded the 32 T cell receptor beta chains listed below, sequenced in a study of metastatic and nonmetastatic thyroid tumors. There were no patients who had received any treatment before thyroid surgery. With MiXCR, TCRdb reprocessed the PCR reads. The sample lists over 10,000 clones, 12% occurring once. Sequenced: blood. Every receptor here comes from a female donor with papillary thyroid cancer or a benign thyroid nodule (not recorded which). Some clones in this sample may be carry-over from other donors' samples.

The V and J genes are TRBV20-1 and TRBJ2-2; 15 bases are a match to TRBD2. Germline CDR1 and CDR2: DFQATT and SNEGSKA (reference sequence). The ends lost 1 base at V and 3 bases at J; junction bases unmatched: 3. CDR3 size: 17 residues. CDR3 region: CSARVRTSGRDTGELFF. As DNA, the CDR3 is TGCAGTGCTAGAGTTAGGACTAGCGGGAGGGACACCGGGGAGCTGTTTTTT.

Many counts were recorded for this clone. A single base separates this from a much larger clone, so it may be a read error. The same CDR3 can be traced to other DNA sequences in this sample. The genes are TRBV2 and TRBJ1-5; D gene ambiguous. The CDR3 has 14 residues. From germline, CDR1 is SNHLY and CDR2 FYNNEI. The CDR3 region is CASSERYSNQPQHF. Here the CDR3 DNA reads TGTGCCAGCAGTGAAAGGTATAGCAATCAGCCCCAGCACTTT. Full variable domain (missing parts from reference TRBV2 and TRBJ1-5): EPEVTQTPSHQVTQMGQEVILRCVPISNHLYFYWYRQILGQKVEFLVSFYNNEISEKSEIFDDQFSVERPDGSNFTLKIRSTKLEDSAMYFCASSERYSNQPQHFGDGTRLSIL.

The V gene is TRBV4-2, the J gene TRBJ1-2; 8 bases align to TRBD1. J gave up 3 bases and V 0 bases, and 3 bases lay outside the gene matches. The germline V gene has CDR1 LGHNA and CDR2 YNFKEQ. CDR3 length equals 15 residues. The CDR3 DNA reads as TGTGCCAGCAGCCAAGAGGAGGGACAGGACTATGGCTACACCTTC. Translating it yields CASSQEEGQDYGYTF.

By share of the sample, this clone is medium-sized. Here the CDR3 reads CASSDFSVGEQYF. CDR3 DNA: TGTGCCAGCAGTGATTTTAGTGTCGGCGAGCAGTACTTC. The chain links TRBV25-1 to TRBJ2-7; D is ambiguous. The CDR3 spans 13 residues. Deletions cut 3 bases from V and 6 bases from J, with 12 bases between. CDR1 and CDR2 from the germline V gene are MGHDK and SYGVNS.

As concerns this clone: A junction end diverges from the germline sequence, so it may reflect a read error. The V and J genes are TRBV12-3 or TRBV12-4 and TRBJ1-2, with D possibly being TRBD1 (5 bases). The CDR3 consists of 13 residues. The CDR3 is CSSSLRDQGGCTF. The CDR3 DNA follows: TGTTCCAGCAGTTTAAGGGACCAAGGTGGCTGCACCTTC.

Ten or more counts support this clone. This chain uses TRBV11-2 with TRBJ2-7; 7 positions match TRBD1. The CDR3 length is 13 residues. Germline CDR1 is SGHAT and CDR2 is FQNNGV. The V gene end was trimmed by 6 bases and the J gene end by 3 bases; junction bases not matched to a gene: 5. The chain's CDR3 is CASRGTDLYEQYF. DNA of the CDR3: TGTGCCAGCAGGGGGACAGACCTCTACGAGCAGTACTTC.

This clone was seen more than once but under ten times. V gene TRBV6-2 or TRBV6-3 combines with J gene TRBJ2-1; D is perhaps TRBD2 (5 bases). Germline CDR1 and CDR2: MNHEY and SVGEGT. The CDR3 totals 12 residues. V was shortened by 2 bases and J by 8 bases, with 7 bases between the two germline ends. The CDR3 nucleotides are TGTGCCAGCAGTTACGGAGGAGATGAGCAGTTCTTC. It yields the protein CASSYGGDEQFF.

This clone occurred many times. This sequence joins TRBV30 and TRBJ1-1; D is possibly TRBD1 (5 bases). V lost 3 bases, J lost 5 bases, and 10 bases lay in between. From germline, CDR1 is GTSNPN and CDR2 SVGIG (reference sequence). The CDR3 spans 12 residues. As DNA, the CDR3 is TGTGCCTGGAGCGCCGAGGGGACTGAAGCTTTCTTT. This encodes CAWSAEGTEAFF.

The sample holds many counts of this clone. CDR3 region: CASGRTENYSNQPQHF. The DNA of the CDR3 is TGTGCCAGCGGTAGGACAGAGAATTATAGCAATCAGCCCCAGCATTTT. J is TRBJ1-5 and V is TRBV2, with D perhaps TRBD1 (6 bases). V lost 8 bases, J lost 0 bases, and 17 bases lay in between. This CDR3 contains 16 residues. Per germline, CDR1 SNHLY and CDR2 FYNNEI. Based on the CDR3 plus reference TRBV2 and TRBJ1-5, the full variable domain is EPEVTQTPSHQVTQMGQEVILRCVPISNHLYFYWYRQILGQKVEFLVSFYNNEISEKSEIFDDQFSVERPDGSNFTLKIRSTKLEDSAMYFCASGRTENYSNQPQHFGDGTRLSIL.

This clone was counted at least ten times. V is TRBV7-9 and J is TRBJ2-5; tentatively, D is TRBD2 (6 bases). The CDR3 has 17 residues. Trimming shortened V by 5 bases and J by 5 bases, and 24 bases separated the two germline ends. Germline CDR1 is SEHNR and CDR2 is FQNEAQ (reference sequence). CDR3 residues: CASSPKVREHPGETQYF. CDR3 nucleotides: TGTGCCAGCAGCCCAAAGGTGCGGGAACACCCCGGGGAGACCCAGTACTTC. The full variable domain, its missing parts supplied by reference TRBV7-9 and TRBJ2-5, is DTGVSQNPRHKITKRGQNVTFRCDPISEHNRLYWYRQTLGQGPEFLTYFQNEAQLEKSRLLSDRFSAERPKGSFSTLEIQRTEQGDSAMYLCASSPKVREHPGETQYFGPGTRLLVL.

This clone is medium-sized within its sample. The J gene is TRBJ2-6, the V gene TRBV6-5; D call uncertain. V shed 0 bases and J shed 4 bases, with 13 bases lying between them. Germline V CDR1 and CDR2: MNHEY, SVGAGI. The CDR3 extends over 17 amino acids. The CDR3 bases are TGTGCCAGCAGTTACTCTTCCACTTCACCCGGGGCCAACGTCCTGACTTTC. This gives the protein CASSYSSTSPGANVLTF.

This clone is medium-sized (0.01 to 0.1%) by share. The V and J genes are TRBV28 and TRBJ1-5; D is undetermined. This CDR3 spans 12 amino acids. Germline CDR1 reads MDHEN; CDR2 reads SYDVKM. V lost 4 bases and J lost 6, with 7 bases in between. DNA for the CDR3: TGTGCCAGCAGTTCCGGGATTCAGCCCCAGCATTTT. Its protein product is CASSSGIQPQHF.

The rearrangement links TRBV25-1 to TRBJ2-1; D tentatively reads TRBD1 or TRBD2 (7 bases each). V lost 9 bases to trimming and J lost 4 bases, with 13 bases between them. The CDR3 length is 13 residues. Germline CDR1 reads MGHDK; CDR2 reads SYGVNS. The CDR3 DNA follows: TGTGCCAGTGCCAGGGGGGGGTACAATGAGCAGTTCTTC. It translates to CASARGGYNEQFF.

This clone has only a few counts. The chain has TRBV19 and TRBJ1-6; D possibly corresponds to TRBD1 (6 bases). CDR3 size: 13 residues. CDR1 and CDR2 (germline): LNHDA, SQIVND (reference sequence). The V end lost 8 bases, the J end lost 5 bases, and 10 bases lay between the germline ends. The chain's CDR3 is CASRRTDNSPLHF. CDR3 in DNA: TGTGCCAGTCGTCGGACAGATAATTCACCCCTCCACTTT.

There are many counts of this clone. CDR3 bases: TGCAGTGCTAGAGAGGGGGCGGATCAGCCCCAGCATTTT. Translation: CSAREGADQPQHF. The chain is built from TRBV20-1 and TRBJ1-5; D might be TRBD1 (6 bases). In germline, CDR1 is DFQATT, CDR2 SNEGSKA (reference sequence). The CDR3 runs to 13 residues. Trimming shortened V by 0 bases and J by 5 bases, and 8 bases separated the two germline ends.

Written as DNA, the CDR3 is TGTGCCACCAGTGATCGACAGGGGAGCTCCTACAATGAGCAGTTCTTC. It is translated as CATSDRQGSSYNEQFF. The rearrangement uses TRBV24-1 and TRBJ2-1; 8 bases fit TRBD1. In germline, CDR1 is KGHDR, CDR2 SFDVKD. V lost 3 bases, J lost 0 bases, and 3 bases stayed unmatched. This CDR3 comprises 16 residues.

This clone was seen a handful of times. A much larger clone sits a single nucleotide away, making a read error possible. This rearrangement joins TRBV6-1 to TRBJ2-7; a possible D gene is TRBD1 (6 bases). CDR3 length: 14 amino acids. In germline, CDR1 is MNHNS, CDR2 SASEGT. The DNA of the CDR3 is TGTTCCAGCCGGAATGAGGACAGTAATTACGAGCAGCACTTC. Its translation: CSSRNEDSNYEQHF.

This clone was counted ten times or more. The chain is built from TRBV18 and TRBJ2-1, with 8 bases that match TRBD1. Germline CDR1 reads KGHSH; CDR2 reads LQKENI. CDR3 length: 14 amino acids. The J segment lost 12 bases and the V segment lost 4 bases, leaving 11 bases of the junction unmatched. The CDR3 protein is CASSQDRVVLGQFF. CDR3 nucleotides: TGTGCCAGCTCACAGGACAGGGTTGTATTGGGGCAGTTCTTC. Drawing the rest from reference TRBV18 and TRBJ2-1, the complete variable domain is NAGVMQNPRHLVRRRGQEARLRCSPMKGHSHVYWYRQLPEEGLKFMVYLQKENIIDESGMPKERFSAEFPKEGPSILRIQQVVRGDSAAYFCASSQDRVVLGQFFGPGTRLTVL.

This clone was detected ten times or more. This chain joins TRBV19 and TRBJ2-1; unclear D gene. CDR1 and CDR2 from the germline V gene are LNHDA and SQIVND (reference sequence). Between the trimmed V and J ends, which lost 3 bases and 9 bases, there was a span of 15 bases. The CDR3 contains 14 residues. The CDR3 sequence is CASSIRADSGEQFF. The CDR3, as DNA: TGTGCCAGTAGTATCCGGGCGGATTCAGGTGAGCAGTTCTTC.

This clone has at least ten counts. This sample also contains other DNA sequences that code for the same CDR3. The chain uses TRBV19 and TRBJ2-6; D not resolved. This CDR3 has 15 residues. Germline CDR1 reads LNHDA; CDR2 reads SQIVND (reference sequence). V was clipped by 7 bases and J by 0 bases, with 10 bases between them. The CDR3 sequence: CASTVRSSGANVLTF. Written as DNA, the CDR3 is TGTGCCAGTACTGTCCGTTCCTCTGGGGCCAACGTCCTGACTTTC.

There are many counts of this clone. The chain has TRBV5-4 and TRBJ2-6; 8 nucleotides agree with TRBD1. CDR3 size: 15 residues. V shed 7 bases and J 4 bases; nucleotides not matched to a gene: 7. The germline V gene encodes CDR1 SGHNT and CDR2 YYREEE (reference sequence). The CDR3 reads CASHTTGVGANVLTF. CDR3 bases: TGTGCCAGCCATACGACAGGGGTCGGGGCCAACGTCCTGACTTTC.

This clone is labeled medium-sized. The chain uses TRBV6-1 and TRBJ2-1; D unclear. The V and J ends lost 7 bases and 9 bases respectively, with 16 bases between them. The CDR3 covers 13 residues. The germline gives CDR1 MNHNS, CDR2 SASEGT. Here the CDR3 DNA reads TGTGCCAGCATCGGTGACGCCTTGGGTGAGCAGTTCTTC. Translated: CASIGDALGEQFF.

In its sample, this clone is medium-sized (0.01 to 0.1%). V gene TRBV6-5 combines with J gene TRBJ1-1; D remains ambiguous. The V gene lost 0 bases and the J gene lost 1 base, with 6 bases spanning the gap. This CDR3 is 14 amino acids long. Germline CDR1 and CDR2: MNHEY and SVGAGI. Here the CDR3 DNA reads TGTGCCAGCAGTTACTCGAATCGGAACACTGAAGCTTTCTTT. Residues: CASSYSNRNTEAFF.

This clone has at least ten counts. The chain is built from TRBV7-9 and TRBJ1-3; no clear D gene. Deletions cut 4 bases from V and 0 bases from J, with 10 bases between. This CDR3 is built from 15 residues. Per germline, CDR1 SEHNR and CDR2 FQNEAQ (reference sequence). The CDR3 nucleotides are TGTGCCAGCAGCTCAAGTCCGCTCTCTGGAAACACCATATATTTT. Protein product: CASSSSPLSGNTIYF.

J is TRBJ1-5 and V is TRBV4-1; D may be TRBD1 (5 bases). The CDR3 totals 15 residues. Germline lookup yields CDR1 MGHRA and CDR2 YSYEKL. Trimming removed 1 base from V and 1 base from J, with 8 bases in between. Here the CDR3 DNA reads TGCGCCAGCAGCCAAGTCCCAGGGAGCAATCAGCCCCAGCATTTT. Protein: CASSQVPGSNQPQHF.

This clone was seen repeatedly, ten times or more. Possible read error: a much larger clone is one base away. V and J are TRBV6-1 and TRBJ2-6; D not certain. CDR1 is MNHNS, CDR2 SASEGT, per germline. The ends were cut back, 5 bases at V and 0 bases at J, with 8 bases in the middle. The length of the CDR3 is 15 residues. As DNA, the CDR3 is TGTGCCAGCAGTCATGGCGGCTCTGGGGCCAACGTCCTGACTTTC. Translated, it gives CASSHGGSGANVLTF.

Worth noting for this clone: A read error may explain this, as a much larger clone is one base away. The J gene is TRBJ1-1, the V gene TRBV14; D call uncertain. The CDR3 spans 12 residues. The germline gives CDR1 SGHDN, CDR2 FVKESK. The chain's CDR3 is CASIQDRSRAFF. DNA for the CDR3: TGTGCCAGCATCCAAGATCGTTCTAGAGCTTTCTTT.

Comment on this clone: A single base separates this from a much larger clone, so it may be a read error. V is TRBV7-9 and J is TRBJ2-1, with TRBD2 matching 8 bases. The germline gives CDR1 SEHNR, CDR2 FQNEAQ (reference sequence). The CDR3 extends over 14 amino acids. The DNA for the CDR3 is TGTGCCAGCAGCTCTAGGACTAGCTTCAATGAGCAGCTCTTC. As protein: CASSSRTSFNEQLF.

This clone occurred a few times. A much more abundant neighbour one base away suggests this may be a read error. The gene calls are TRBV20-1 and TRBJ2-3, with 7 bases identical to TRBD2. Germline-derived CDR1 and CDR2 are DFQATT and SNEGSKA (reference sequence). CDR3 length: 15 residues. V was clipped by 5 bases and J by 6 bases; unmatched bases: 14. The CDR3 is CSAGGTGGNLDTQYF. As DNA, the CDR3 is TGCAGTGCTGGGGGAACGGGGGGTAACTTGGATACGCAGTATTTT.

The genes are TRBV6-6 and TRBJ1-6, with D unresolved. The CDR3 length is 18 residues. Trimming took off 0 bases at V and 7 bases at J, with 19 bases between the two ends. Germline-derived CDR1 and CDR2 are MNHNY and SVGAGI (reference sequence). CDR3 loop: CASSYSIGPGFGNSPLHF. In DNA, the CDR3 is TGTGCCAGCAGTTACTCGATAGGCCCCGGGTTCGGGAATTCACCCCTCCACTTT.

The table lists this clone with many counts. The rearrangement links TRBV27 to TRBJ2-6; 7 nucleotides align to TRBD1. V gave up 1 base and J gave up 0 bases; unmatched junction bases: 15. CDR1 MNHEY and CDR2 SMNVEV come from the germline V gene (reference sequence). CDR3 length: 21 amino acids. Here the CDR3 DNA reads TGTGCCAGCAGTTTATACCCCCCGACAGGGAAGCACTCCTCTGGGGCCAACGTCCTGACTTTC. Translating gives CASSLYPPTGKHSSGANVLTF.

V is TRBV6-1 and J is TRBJ2-2; 9 bases map to TRBD1. With V trimmed by 6 bases and J by 4 bases, 3 bases remained unmatched. Germline CDR1 MNHNS, CDR2 SASEGT. CDR3 length: 14 residues. DNA for the CDR3: TGTGCCAGCAGGGGACAGGGCCTCACCGGGGAGCTGTTTTTT. As protein: CASRGQGLTGELFF.